Presented here are 31 T cell receptor beta chains from one specimen sequenced in a study of CD8+ T cells in alopecia areata. Extracted from the samples, RNA was reverse transcribed into cDNA to serve as the sequencing template. TCRdb's table, derived via immunoSEQ multiplex PCR, lists solely in-frame clones and lacks some. This table holds around 100,000 clones, about two thirds found once. The treatment is: oral pan-JAK inhibitor, 5-10 mg twice daily. The sequences come from CD8+ T cells sorted from blood, collected around week 46, from a patient treated with tofacitinib. These receptors were obtained from a human donor with alopecia areata.

The chain links TRBV29-1 to TRBJ1-1; D unclear. This CDR3 has 16 residues. Germline V gene lookup returns CDR1 SQVTM and CDR2 ANQGSEA. Trimming took 4 bases from V and 1 from J, leaving 19 bases between them. DNA of the CDR3: TGCAGCGTTGCGATCGGGCGGAAAGGACCGAACACTGAAGCTTTCTTT. It is translated as CSVAIGRKGPNTEAFF. Filled out from reference TRBV29-1 and TRBJ1-1, the complete variable domain reads SAVISQKPSRDICQRGTSLTIQCQVDSQVTMMFWYRQQPGQSLTLIATANQGSEATYESGFVIDKFPISRPNLTFSTLTVSNMSPEDSSIYLCSVAIGRKGPNTEAFFGQGTRLTVV.

The rearrangement links TRBV6-1 to TRBJ1-1; tentative D call: TRBD1 (5 bases). The ends were cut back, 7 bases at V and 2 bases at J, with 17 bases in the middle. CDR3 length: 15 residues. CDR1 is MNHNS, CDR2 SASEGT, per germline. The CDR3 DNA reads TGTGCCAGCAAAATCCGAGGGGAAGGAAACACTGAAGCTTTCTTT. Its protein product is CASKIRGEGNTEAFF.

The chain carries TRBV29-1 and TRBJ1-1; D gene ambiguous. The CDR3 runs to 12 residues. The germline V gene has CDR1 SQVTM and CDR2 ANQGSEA. V gave up 6 bases and J gave up 1 base, with 9 bases separating them. In DNA form, the CDR3 reads TGCAGCGTCAAGGGAGGGAACACTGAAGCTTTCTTT. Translated, it gives CSVKGGNTEAFF.

The rearrangement uses TRBV29-1 and TRBJ2-6; 8 positions match TRBD1. Trimming cost V 6 bases and J 2 bases; bases outside gene matches: 12. Per germline, CDR1 SQVTM and CDR2 ANQGSEA. The CDR3 spans 17 residues. Written as DNA, the CDR3 is TGCAGCGTAAGACCACAGACAGGGGAACCTGGGGCCAACGTCCTGACTTTC. Its protein is CSVRPQTGEPGANVLTF.

This chain links TRBV9 with TRBJ2-3; D remains unclear. The V gene lost 0 bases and the J gene lost 1 base, with 6 bases spanning the gap. Germline V lookup: CDR1 SGDLS, CDR2 YYNGEE. The CDR3 has 14 amino acids. CDR3 region: CASSVVGGTDTQYF. The DNA for the CDR3 is TGTGCCAGCAGCGTAGTTGGAGGCACAGATACGCAGTATTTT.

DNA of the CDR3: TGTGCCTGGGATCTCGGGGGCACTGAAGCTTTCTTT. Amino acids: CAWDLGGTEAFF. The chain recombines TRBV30 with TRBJ1-1; TRBD1 might be the D (5 bases). Germline loops: CDR1 GTSNPN, CDR2 SVGIG (reference sequence). The CDR3 covers 12 residues. V lost 5 bases and J lost 4, with 11 bases in between.

The chain is built from TRBV25-1 and TRBJ1-2; no firm D call. Between the trimmed V and J ends, which lost 4 bases and 4 bases, there was a span of 13 bases. Germline assignment: CDR1 MGHDK and CDR2 SYGVNS. The CDR3 totals 14 residues. CDR3 nucleotides: TGTGCCAGCAGTGGGGATGGGGTTAGCTATGGCTACACCTTC. Translating it yields CASSGDGVSYGYTF.

The rearrangement uses TRBV15 and TRBJ2-6; no clear D. The CDR3 covers 20 residues. The germline V and J ends were trimmed by 0 bases and 0 bases, with 18 bases remaining between them. The germline CDR1 and CDR2 sequences are LNHNV and YYDKDF (reference sequence). CDR3 sequence reads: CATSRDWISEVDSGANVLTF. CDR3 DNA: TGTGCCACCAGCAGAGATTGGATCAGCGAAGTAGACTCTGGGGCCAACGTCCTGACTTTC. The complete variable domain, with remaining parts taken from reference TRBV15 and TRBJ2-6, reads DAMVIQNPRYQVTQFGKPVTLSCSQTLNHNVMYWYQQKSSQAPKLLFHYYDKDFNNEADTPDNFQSRRPNTSFCFLDIRSPGLGDTAMYLCATSRDWISEVDSGANVLTFGAGSRLTVL.

The V and J genes are TRBV12-5 and TRBJ2-6; D remains ambiguous. This CDR3 region has 15 residues. V shed 7 bases and J shed 0 bases, with 10 bases lying between them. The germline CDR1 and CDR2 sequences are LGHNT and FRNRAP. The CDR3 is CASAVDLSGANVLTF. Written as DNA, the CDR3 is TGTGCTAGTGCCGTGGACCTCTCTGGGGCCAACGTCCTGACTTTC.

This clone was picked up a small number of times. CDR3: CASSVGDRDWGYTF. CDR3 DNA: TGTGCCAGCAGCGTTGGAGACAGGGATTGGGGCTACACCTTC. V is TRBV9 and J is TRBJ1-2, with 7 bases aligning to TRBD1. This CDR3 contains 14 residues. Per germline, CDR1 SGDLS and CDR2 YYNGEE. Losses at the gene ends were 2 bases for V and 8 bases for J; bases not matched to a gene: 9.

V and J are TRBV2 and TRBJ1-5, with TRBD1 identical over 7 bases. Per germline, CDR1 SNHLY and CDR2 FYNNEI. Trimming removed 4 bases from V and 3 bases from J; junction bases left unmatched: 9. The CDR3 length is 16 residues. Here the CDR3 DNA reads TGTGCCAGCAGTGGGTTTGGGGACAGACCCAATCAGCCCCAGCATTTT. As protein: CASSGFGDRPNQPQHF.

As concerns this clone: One end of the junction varies from germline; a read error may be responsible. The chain employs TRBV4-3 and TRBJ2-1, with D hard to call. The CDR3 has 16 amino acids. Germline assignment: CDR1 LGHNA and CDR2 YSLEER. CDR3 DNA: TGCGCCAGCAGCCAAGATCGGTGGAACAGCTACCATGAGCAGTTCTTC. This gives the protein CASSQDRWNSYHEQFF.

The chain carries TRBV14 and TRBJ2-3; D is unclear. Trimming removed 0 bases at V and 1 base at J, with 14 bases between. Germline CDR1 reads SGHDN; CDR2 reads FVKESK. This CDR3 spans 17 amino acids. In DNA form, the CDR3 reads TGTGCCAGCAGCCAAGAGGCGGCGGTTAAGGGCACAGATACGCAGTATTTT. It specifies CASSQEAAVKGTDTQYF.

As to this clone: Other DNA variants within this sample encode the same CDR3. The chain has TRBV19 and TRBJ1-5; no firm D call. The germline gives CDR1 LNHDA, CDR2 SQIVND (reference sequence). Between the trimmed V and J ends, which lost 3 bases and 3 bases, there was a span of 9 bases. This CDR3 spans 14 amino acids. CDR3 nucleotide sequence: TGTGCCAGTAGTATTCGAGACAACAATCAGCCCCAGCATTTT. As protein: CASSIRDNNQPQHF.

The chain has TRBV27 and TRBJ2-1; 14 positions match TRBD2. With V trimmed by 4 bases and J by 6 bases, 2 bases remained unmatched. Looked up from germline, CDR1 is MNHEY and CDR2 is SMNVEV (reference sequence). The CDR3 loop spans 15 amino acids. The CDR3 coding sequence is TGTGCCAGCAGTTACGGGACTAGCGGGGGCAATGAGCAGTTCTTC. Translating gives CASSYGTSGGNEQFF.

CDR3 sequence: CASSSGGSTEAFF. For the CDR3, the DNA is TGTGCCAGCAGCTCAGGGGGTTCGACTGAAGCTTTCTTT. The rearrangement links TRBV6-6 to TRBJ1-1; 7 nucleotides align to TRBD1. This CDR3 has 13 amino acids. V trimming: 6 bases; J trimming: 5 bases; junction bases outside the gene matches: 6. CDR1 MNHNY and CDR2 SVGAGI come from the germline V gene (reference sequence).

The chain couples TRBV2 to TRBJ1-5; 9 bases line up with TRBD1. The CDR3 totals 15 residues. J lost 6 bases, V lost 6 bases, and 9 bases had no gene match. Germline loops: CDR1 SNHLY, CDR2 FYNNEI. CDR3: CASRAGTGSGQPQHF. In DNA form, the CDR3 reads TGTGCCAGCAGAGCCGGGACAGGGTCGGGTCAGCCCCAGCATTTT.

The chain is built from TRBV27 and TRBJ1-1, with TRBD1 matching over 12 bases. Germline loops: CDR1 MNHEY, CDR2 SMNVEV (reference sequence). Trimming took 6 bases from V and 2 from J; bases not matched to a gene: 4. This CDR3 is built from 15 residues. CDR3 sequence: CASRGQGAINTEAFF. In DNA, the CDR3 is TGTGCCAGCAGGGGACAGGGGGCGATAAACACTGAAGCTTTCTTT.

The chain has TRBV12-5 and TRBJ1-5; D not certain. CDR3 length: 14 amino acids. Trimming pared 2 bases from V and 9 bases from J, leaving 14 bases between. The germline gives CDR1 LGHNT, CDR2 FRNRAP. CDR3: CASGLPGSDRPQHF. DNA of the CDR3: TGTGCTAGTGGTTTGCCCGGCTCTGACCGGCCCCAGCATTTT.

This rearrangement joins TRBV19 to TRBJ2-1, with D perhaps matching TRBD1 (5 bases). With 3 bases removed from V and 6 bases from J, the gap between germline ends came to 27 bases. This CDR3 has 19 amino acids. Germline lookup yields CDR1 LNHDA and CDR2 SQIVND (reference sequence). The CDR3 is CASSIRGTNRHPLANEQFF. The CDR3, as DNA: TGTGCCAGTAGTATTAGGGGTACGAACAGGCACCCCCTTGCCAATGAGCAGTTCTTC.

The chain links TRBV5-1 to TRBJ1-1, with D possibly TRBD1 on 6 matching bases. V lost 4 bases and J 6 bases, leaving 16 bases between the germline ends. Germline CDR1 is SGHRS and CDR2 is YFSETQ. This CDR3 contains 14 residues. The CDR3 loop reads CASSDTGSMAEAFF. The CDR3 DNA is TGCGCCAGCAGCGACACAGGGAGTATGGCTGAAGCTTTCTTT.

This chain connects TRBV19 to TRBJ1-2; D might be TRBD1 (5 bases). With 7 bases removed from V and 5 bases from J, the gap between germline ends came to 29 bases. The CDR3 has 18 residues. Germline V gene lookup returns CDR1 LNHDA and CDR2 SQIVND (reference sequence). This CDR3 is CASTPGTVTSEQPYGYTF. Written as DNA, the CDR3 is TGTGCCAGTACCCCCGGGACGGTAACCTCCGAGCAACCATATGGCTACACCTTC. The full variable domain, completed using reference TRBV19 and TRBJ1-2, is DGGITQSPKYLFRKEGQNVTLSCEQNLNHDAMYWYRQDPGQGLRLIYYSQIVNDFQKGDIAEGYSVSREKKESFPLTVTSAQKNPTAFYLCASTPGTVTSEQPYGYTFGSGTRLTVV.

The rearrangement links TRBV2 to TRBJ1-5; D is uncertain. Germline CDR1 and CDR2: SNHLY and FYNNEI. The V and J ends lost 1 base and 0 bases respectively, with 7 bases between them. CDR3 length: 15 amino acids. CDR3 nucleotides: TGTGCCAGCAGTGAAGGGCAGAATAGCAATCAGCCCCAGCATTTT. Amino acids: CASSEGQNSNQPQHF.

V gene TRBV29-1 combines with J gene TRBJ2-6; TRBD1 is a possible D gene (5 bases). Per germline, CDR1 SQVTM and CDR2 ANQGSEA. Between the trimmed V and J ends, which lost 4 bases and 0 bases, there was a span of 7 bases. The CDR3 totals 14 residues. This chain's CDR3 is CSVVTVSGANVLTF. Written as DNA, the CDR3 is TGCAGCGTTGTGACAGTCTCTGGGGCCAACGTCCTGACTTTC.

V and J are TRBV27 and TRBJ1-5; D not certain. CDR3 size: 15 residues. CDR1 is MNHEY, CDR2 SMNVEV, per germline (reference sequence). Trimming removed 2 bases from V and 4 bases from J, with 12 bases in between. The CDR3 here is CASSLEGSSNQPQHF. CDR3 sequence (DNA): TGTGCCAGCAGTTTAGAGGGCAGTAGTAATCAGCCCCAGCATTTT.

This clone was picked up a small number of times. The chain links TRBV29-1 to TRBJ2-3; D gene unclear. V lost 2 bases and J 6 bases, leaving 6 bases between the germline ends. Germline CDR1 reads SQVTM; CDR2 reads ANQGSEA. CDR3 size: 11 residues. The CDR3 DNA follows: TGCAGCGTTGAAAAAGCCGATACGCAGTATTTT. Its protein product is CSVEKADTQYF.

The V and J genes are TRBV6-6 and TRBJ2-5; D might be TRBD1 or TRBD2, each matching 5 bases. The CDR3 has 15 residues. Germline CDR1 is MNHNY and CDR2 is SVGAGI (reference sequence). Trimming shortened V by 2 bases and J by 7 bases, and 17 bases separated the two germline ends. CDR3 sequence (DNA): TGTGCCAGCAGTTACGTTGAAGGGGCCGGGGTGACCCAGTACTTC. Amino acids: CASSYVEGAGVTQYF.

The genes are TRBV6-1 and TRBJ1-2; D is ambiguous. CDR3 size: 13 residues. Germline CDR1 is MNHNS and CDR2 is SASEGT. Trimming cost V 7 bases and J 3 bases, with 12 bases left between them. The CDR3 DNA reads as TGTGCCAGCAATGTGGGGTCAGACTATGGCTACACCTTC. It is translated as CASNVGSDYGYTF.

The CDR3 spells CSVDGELGNYGYTF. In nucleotides, the CDR3 is TGCAGCGTTGACGGGGAATTGGGTAACTATGGCTACACCTTC. The V and J genes are TRBV29-1 and TRBJ1-2; no firm D call. Trimming cost V 3 bases and J 1 base, with 12 bases left between them. The CDR3 totals 14 residues. The V gene's germline CDR1 is SQVTM and CDR2 ANQGSEA.

The table lists this clone with a few counts. The rearrangement uses TRBV4-3 and TRBJ2-7; possible D gene TRBD2, 5 bases. The V gene lost 0 bases and the J gene lost 5 bases, with 14 bases spanning the gap. The length of the CDR3 is 15 residues. Germline loops: CDR1 LGHNA, CDR2 YSLEER. CDR3 in amino acids: CASSQDRNTRDEQYF. CDR3 nucleotides: TGCGCCAGCAGCCAAGACCGAAATACTAGGGACGAGCAGTACTTC.

In its sample, this clone was seen a few times. CDR3 residues: CASSFGGAGNEQFF. The DNA of the CDR3 is TGTGCCAGCAGCTTCGGGGGCGCGGGTAATGAGCAGTTCTTC. The V and J genes are TRBV7-8 and TRBJ2-1; D may match TRBD1 or TRBD2 (6 bases each). The CDR3 covers 14 residues. Germline CDR1 is SGHVS and CDR2 is FQNEAQ. Trimming shortened V by 3 bases and J by 7 bases, and 13 bases separated the two germline ends.